The rows below give T cell receptor beta chains drawn from one sample of a study of glioma-infiltrating T cells. MiXCR was run by TCRdb on the multiplex PCR reads, yielding one entry per CDR3 protein. The sample includes 150,000 to 200,000 distinct CDR3 sequences, under 55% of them seen just once. Material for sequencing was glioma tissue, nonneoplastic brain tissue, or PBMCs (not recorded which). The receptors originated from a human donor with low-grade glioma or glioblastoma, undergoing nonglioma brain surgery, or in good health (not recorded which). The conserved cysteine and the conserved F or W are not part of the CDR3 here.

j_call v_call cdr3_aa
TRBJ2-7 TRBV10-3 AIIGTGPHEQY
TRBJ1-3 TRBV12-3/TRBV12-4 ASSDGATGNTIY
TRBJ1-4 TRBV20-1 SASTGSRLGEKLF
TRBJ2-7 TRBV7-8 ASSSRPGELYEQY
TRBJ2-1 TRBV12-3/TRBV12-4 ASNQQGYYNEQF
TRBJ2-7 TRBV24-1 ATSDRAGPRDEQY
TRBJ2-2 TRBV6-1 ASRKSSAPNWRVTGELF
TRBJ1-1 TRBV28 ASSRMNTEAF
TRBJ2-1 TRBV4-1 PSSQRSLSGVDNEQF
TRBJ2-7 TRBV20-1 SALTDHATYEQY
TRBJ2-3 TRBV12-3/TRBV12-4 ASSFIAPGIPTDTQY
TRBJ1-2 TRBV5-5 ASSVDGNYGYT
TRBJ1-1 TRBV7-2 ASSLVGSALTEAF
TRBJ2-7 TRBV6-2/TRBV6-3 ASSYVVGDLFRYEQY
TRBJ2-1 TRBV6-1 ASSLSGDIYNEQF
TRBJ1-5 TRBV28 ASSRWGPGGQPQH
TRBJ2-3 TRBV18 ASSPQGCLSDTQY
TRBJ2-2 TRBV29-1 SVEGNTGELF
TRBJ2-7 TRBV20-1 SSSGLAGVGSTDTQY
TRBJ2-5 TRBV20-1 SAPNRRQETQY
TRBJ1-2 TRBV19 ASSVRETGYT
TRBJ2-5 TRBV28 ASSLVMEGKETHY
TRBJ1-1 TRBV14 ASSLITPGQSFMNTEAF
TRBJ1-5 TRBV19 ASSDTGAPYTNQPQH
TRBJ2-5 TRBV12-3/TRBV12-4 ASSLVMVETQY
TRBJ2-1 TRBV20-1 SARDSRLAGNEQF
TRBJ2-7 TRBV3-1 ASSQKGGSYEQY
TRBJ2-2 TRBV15 ATSRDRGTGITGELF
TRBJ2-1 TRBV19 ASSPVLNEQF
TRBJ1-4 TRBV19 ASSIDNLGKLF
TRBJ2-3 TRBV6-1 ASGRDRGQGDTQY
TRBJ2-7 TRBV3-1 ASSQALSSSYEQY
TRBJ1-5 TRBV29-1 SVQVERNQTQH
TRBJ2-5 TRBV20-1 SASGGDQTQY